The present entry profiles one TCR beta chain with its context. CD45RO-negative, CCR7-selected cells formed the naive CD8 fraction, which excluded terminally differentiated effector memory CD45RA+ cells. CDR3 length: 12 residues. Germline CDR1 is SGHDN and CDR2 is FVKESK. The V and J ends lost 0 bases and 5 bases respectively, with 5 bases between them. How the authors handled the data: Sequence data from immunoSEQ were junction-only and lacked quality scores; consequently, filtering differed. The data were produced by immunoSEQ multiplex PCR, yet TCRdb's version contains in-frame clones alone and is incomplete. V and J calls and clone size are as listed in that table; D and trimming were resolved from the DNA. The data contain roughly 2 million clones, around 96% of them singletons. The sample comes from a study of shared clonotypes between healthy human individuals.

The sample was naive CD8+ T cells sorted from blood. The clonotype originates from a man younger than 35 in good health. The V and J genes are TRBV14 and TRBJ2-7, with D uncertain. The CDR3 nucleotides are TGTGCCAGCAGCCAAGAATCTAACGAGCAGTACTTC. Its translation is CASSQESNEQYF.